The rows below give T cell receptor beta chains drawn from one sample of a study of memory CD4+ T cells and cytomegalovirus serostatus. Sequencing was performed with immunoSEQ multiplex PCR; in TCRdb, only in-frame clones are kept and a portion is missing. The sample records tens of thousands of clones, 70% to 80% being singletons. Sequenced: memory CD4+ T cells from blood. The receptors stem from an adult in good health and CMV-seronegative. Each CDR3 is given with its conserved first and last residue. Fields, in order: J gene, clone size, V gene, D gene, CDR3 protein, CDR3 DNA. The D gene is left open where the match is weak. Clone size, where shown, is once, few, many, or a class for clones that have expanded.

TRBJ1-5,-,TRBV7-9,-,CASSLGYSNQPQHF,TGTGCCAGCAGCTTGGGGTATAGCAATCAGCCCCAGCATTTT
TRBJ1-5,-,TRBV6-1,-,CASSDDRLQPQHF,TGTGCCAGCAGTGACGATCGGCTTCAGCCCCAGCATTTT
TRBJ1-1,few,TRBV5-3,-,CARSLGGSTEAFF,TGTGCCAGAAGCTTGGGGGGGTCCACTGAAGCTTTCTTT
TRBJ2-7,-,TRBV21-1,-,CASSNPGTESYEQYF,TGTGCCAGCAGCAATCCCGGGACCGAGTCCTACGAGCAGTACTTC
TRBJ1-1,-,TRBV2,-,CASSVSMNTEAFF,TGTGCCAGCAGCGTAAGCATGAACACTGAAGCTTTCTTT
TRBJ2-2,-,TRBV5-8,-,CASIPPEYTGELFF,TGTGCCAGCATTCCTCCCGAGTACACCGGGGAGCTGTTTTTT
TRBJ2-3,-,TRBV11-2,-,CASSPSLRVDTQYF,TGTGCCAGCAGCCCCTCCCTTCGGGTGGATACGCAGTATTTT
TRBJ2-1,few,TRBV7-7,-,CASSRGYNEQFF,TGTGCTAGCAGCAGGGGATACAATGAGCAGTTCTTC
TRBJ2-4,-,TRBV10-1,-,CASSEPHRAGTLAKNIQYF,TGCGCCAGCAGTGAGCCTCACCGGGCAGGGACCTTGGCCAAAAACATTCAGTACTTC
TRBJ1-5,-,TRBV27,TRBD1,CASRRITGGRGQPQHF,TGTGCCAGCCGACGAATTACAGGGGGCCGCGGTCAGCCCCAGCATTTT
TRBJ2-7,-,TRBV28,TRBD2,CASNRWGGEPYEQYF,TGTGCCAGCAACAGGTGGGGGGGAGAACCCTACGAGCAGTACTTC
TRBJ2-3,-,TRBV6-1,TRBD2,CASSGVAGSSSTDTQYF,TGTGCCAGCAGTGGAGTAGCGGGGTCATCTAGCACAGATACGCAGTATTTT
TRBJ1-6,-,TRBV4-1,-,CASSPESSYNSPLHF,TGCGCCAGCAGCCCAGAAAGCTCCTATAATTCACCCCTCCACTTT
TRBJ2-7,-,TRBV9,-,CASSSRVGSTYEQYF,TGTGCCAGCAGCTCCCGGGTGGGCTCGACCTACGAGCAGTACTTC
TRBJ1-2,-,TRBV28,-,CASSFGGQIFYGYTF,TGTGCCAGCAGTTTCGGGGGGCAGATTTTCTATGGCTACACCTTC
TRBJ2-2,-,TRBV7-3,-,CASSLVGNTGELFF,TGTGCCAGCAGCCTCGTCGGCAACACCGGGGAGCTGTTTTTT
TRBJ1-1,few,TRBV5-1,TRBD1,CASSLGGSGQGSPEAFF,TGCGCCAGCAGCTTGGGTGGGTCGGGACAGGGATCTCCTGAAGCTTTCTTT
TRBJ1-5,-,TRBV19,-,CASSMRGGSNQPQHF,TGTGCCAGTAGTATGAGGGGGGGCAGCAATCAGCCCCAGCATTTT
TRBJ2-2,-,TRBV6-4,TRBD1,CASRGQGDTGELFF,TGTGCCAGCAGAGGACAGGGGGACACCGGGGAGCTGTTTTTT
TRBJ2-7,-,TRBV7-6,-,CASSQQDSLGSPQYF,TGTGCCAGCAGCCAACAAGACTCCCTCGGAAGTCCGCAGTACTTC
TRBJ1-1,-,TRBV6-5,TRBD1,CASSSPRTGAEAFF,TGTGCCAGCAGTTCACCGCGGACAGGGGCTGAAGCTTTCTTT
TRBJ1-1,-,TRBV11-2,TRBD1,CASKPPGQAPEAFF,TGTGCCAGCAAACCTCCGGGACAGGCCCCTGAAGCTTTCTTT
TRBJ1-1,once,TRBV14,-,CASSPLGANTEAFF,TGTGCCAGCAGCCCACTCGGGGCAAACACTGAAGCTTTCTTT
TRBJ2-6,once,TRBV7-2,-,CASSRRGDKGPSGANVLTF,TGTGCCAGCAGCCGGCGCGGGGACAAGGGCCCCTCTGGGGCCAACGTCCTGACTTTC
TRBJ2-1,-,TRBV7-3,TRBD2,CASSPGLAGAVSYNEQFF,TGTGCCAGCAGCCCCGGACTAGCGGGGGCTGTCTCCTACAATGAGCAGTTCTTC
TRBJ2-5,-,TRBV7-8,TRBD2,CASSARGDRETQYF,TGTGCCAGCAGCGCGCGGGGGGATCGGGAGACCCAGTACTTC
TRBJ1-2,-,TRBV5-6,-,CASSQAGSNYGYTF,TGTGCCAGCAGCCAGGCGGGTTCTAACTATGGCTACACCTTC
TRBJ1-6,-,TRBV7-8,TRBD1,CASSPTGVPNYSPLHF,TGTGCCAGCAGCCCTACAGGGGTCCCTAATTATTCACCCCTCCACTTT
TRBJ1-5,-,TRBV25-1,TRBD1,CASSGTGNLGQPQHF,TGTGCCAGCAGCGGGACAGGGAATTTGGGTCAGCCCCAGCATTTT
TRBJ1-2,once,TRBV28,TRBD1,CASGVGGLQGEDYGYTF,TGTGCCAGCGGAGTAGGTGGTTTACAGGGGGAAGACTATGGCTACACCTTC
TRBJ2-3,few,TRBV2,-,CASSDLDRDTQYF,TGTGCCAGCAGTGACCTAGACCGAGATACGCAGTATTTT
TRBJ2-7,-,TRBV6-1,TRBD1,CASKWGQGFYEQYF,TGTGCCAGCAAATGGGGACAGGGGTTCTACGAGCAGTACTTC
TRBJ2-5,-,TRBV6-6,TRBD2,CASSGGASGGLETQYF,TGTGCCAGCAGTGGGGGAGCTAGCGGGGGTTTGGAGACCCAGTACTTC
TRBJ2-7,-,TRBV2,-,CASSLMDTAYEQYF,TGTGCCAGCAGTTTGATGGACACCGCCTACGAGCAGTACTTC
TRBJ2-7,-,TRBV10-3,TRBD1,CAISGGTGAALEQYF,TGTGCCATCAGTGGGGGGACAGGGGCCGCGCTTGAGCAGTACTTC
TRBJ1-1,-,TRBV29-1,-,CSVVGVNINTEAFF,TGCAGCGTTGTTGGTGTGAACATTAACACTGAAGCTTTCTTT
TRBJ1-6,-,TRBV6-5,TRBD1,CASSYTGQVNSPLHF,TGTGCCAGCAGTTACACGGGACAGGTCAATTCACCCCTCCACTTT
TRBJ1-1,-,TRBV27,-,CASSPVRGAEAFF,TGTGCCAGCAGTCCGGTAAGAGGCGCTGAAGCTTTCTTT
TRBJ1-6,-,TRBV2,-,CASRSPYNSPLHF,TGTGCCAGCAGGTCCCCCTATAATTCACCCCTCCACTTT
TRBJ2-7,-,TRBV25-1,TRBD1,CASSEQGTGNTYEQYF,TGTGCCAGCAGTGAACAGGGGACAGGTAATACCTACGAGCAGTACTTC
TRBJ2-6,-,TRBV5-1,-,CASSSGSGSRAGANVLTF,TGCGCCAGCAGCTCCGGGTCGGGATCGCGGGCTGGGGCCAACGTCCTGACTTTC
TRBJ1-2,-,TRBV29-1,-,CSDGQYGYTF,TGCAGCGATGGACAGTATGGCTACACCTTC
TRBJ1-1,-,TRBV7-9,-,CATSVGDTEAFF,TGTGCCACCTCGGTCGGGGACACTGAAGCTTTCTTT
TRBJ2-1,-,TRBV10-3,TRBD2,CATSGTSINEQFF,TGTGCCACCTCCGGGACTAGCATCAATGAGCAGTTCTTC
TRBJ2-5,-,TRBV4-1,-,CASSQDKGPTVGTQYF,TGCGCCAGCAGCCAAGATAAGGGACCCACGGTGGGGACCCAGTACTTC
TRBJ1-4,-,TRBV5-4,-,CASSLQGATEKLFF,TGTGCCAGCAGCTTACAGGGAGCAACGGAAAAACTGTTTTTT
TRBJ1-1,-,TRBV7-9,-,CASSLVRNTEAFF,TGTGCCAGCAGCTTGGTCAGGAACACTGAAGCTTTCTTT
TRBJ2-3,-,TRBV29-1,-,CSVAASAGFGGDTQYF,TGCAGCGTTGCCGCGTCTGCCGGTTTTGGTGGAGATACGCAGTATTTT
TRBJ2-3,-,TRBV28,-,CASSRVTDTQYF,TGTGCCAGCAGTCGAGTAACGGATACGCAGTATTTT
TRBJ2-3,-,TRBV19,-,CASAQSMGTQYF,TGTGCCAGTGCCCAGAGTATGGGGACGCAGTATTTT
TRBJ2-5,-,TRBV7-6,-,CASSLGVLQETQYF,TGTGCCAGCAGCTTAGGGGTGTTACAAGAGACCCAGTACTTC
TRBJ2-3,once,TRBV19,-,CASSIGGGTDTQYF,TGTGCCAGTAGTATAGGAGGAGGGACAGATACGCAGTATTTT
TRBJ2-5,-,TRBV14,-,CASSQGTGRLETQYF,TGTGCCAGCAGCCAAGGAACAGGGCGATTAGAGACCCAGTACTTC
TRBJ2-7,-,TRBV5-1,-,CASSLPGEAYEQYF,TGCGCCAGCAGCTTGCCCGGGGAGGCCTACGAGCAGTACTTC
TRBJ2-3,-,TRBV19,TRBD1,CASSTGQGSQYF,TGTGCCAGTAGTACCGGACAGGGTTCGCAGTATTTT
TRBJ1-1,-,TRBV2,TRBD1,CASSARGRLNTEAFF,TGTGCCAGCAGTGCCAGGGGGAGGTTGAACACTGAAGCTTTCTTT
TRBJ2-3,-,TRBV2,TRBD2,CASSVRTSGFSPGTDTQYF,TGTGCCAGCAGTGTTAGGACTAGCGGGTTTTCCCCTGGCACAGATACGCAGTATTTT
TRBJ2-5,-,TRBV13,TRBD2,CASSLLRAAAGGETQYF,TGTGCCAGCAGCTTACTCCGGGCAGCCGCGGGAGGGGAGACCCAGTACTTC
TRBJ2-7,few,TRBV10-2,TRBD2,CASSEPGGGTEQYF,TGCGCCAGCAGTGAGCCCGGGGGGGGAACCGAGCAGTACTTC